This entry lists 15 T cell receptor beta chains sequenced from one sample in a study of blood T cell repertoires in COVID-19. Clones were read by immunoSEQ multiplex PCR, and TCRdb kept only the in-frame ones, dropping some. Counted here are roughly 150,000 clones, over 80% occurring once; the ten biggest clones make up over 5%. The sample taken for sequencing was PBMCs or T cells enriched from blood (not recorded which). These TCRs come from a man in his 70s who had been exposed to COVID-19.

The chain employs TRBV7-2 and TRBJ2-7; 10 bases are shared with TRBD2. The trim removed 5 bases at V and 2 bases at J, leaving 3 bases unmatched. CDR1 and CDR2 (germline): SGHTA, FQGNSA. The CDR3 spans 14 residues. The CDR3 here is CASSMTSGPYEQYF. In nucleotides, the CDR3 is TGTGCCAGCAGCATGACTAGCGGGCCCTACGAGCAGTACTTC.

The chain employs TRBV7-3 and TRBJ1-3; D might be TRBD1 (6 bases). The germline V and J ends were trimmed by 4 bases and 8 bases, with 15 bases remaining between them. The CDR3 consists of 14 residues. CDR1 and CDR2 (germline): SGHTA, FQGTGA. The CDR3 region is CASSYGQSGDTIYF. CDR3 nucleotides: TGTGCCAGCAGCTACGGACAGAGCGGAGACACCATATATTTT.

The chain joins TRBV7-9 to TRBJ2-7, with 9 bases fitting TRBD1. CDR3 size: 15 residues. Germline V CDR1 and CDR2: SEHNR, FQNEAQ (reference sequence). The V gene end was trimmed by 4 bases and the J gene end by 2 bases; junction bases not matched to a gene: 6. The CDR3 protein is CASSSRQGGTYEQYF. The DNA of the CDR3 is TGTGCCAGCAGCTCCCGACAGGGGGGGACCTACGAGCAGTACTTC.

This clone was observed once. This chain connects TRBV7-9 to TRBJ1-1, with D possibly being TRBD1 (6 bases). This CDR3 is built from 12 residues. The germline gives CDR1 SEHNR, CDR2 FQNEAQ (reference sequence). V shed 2 bases and J shed 10 bases, with 11 bases lying between them. The CDR3: CASSLLGAPAFF. CDR3 nucleotides: TGTGCCAGCAGCTTATTGGGGGCCCCAGCTTTCTTT.

The rearrangement uses TRBV28 and TRBJ2-2, with D maybe TRBD2 (6 bases). The germline V and J ends were trimmed by 11 bases and 5 bases, with 21 bases remaining between them. This CDR3 has 15 amino acids. Germline V lookup: CDR1 MDHEN, CDR2 SYDVKM. This chain's CDR3 is CAAMAGQAGTGELFF. The CDR3 nucleotides are TGTGCCGCCATGGCGGGGCAGGCCGGAACCGGGGAGCTGTTTTTT.

The chain has TRBV10-3 and TRBJ1-2; TRBD1 matches at 7 bases. Trimming at V came to 6 bases and at J to 7 bases, leaving 11 bases not matched to a gene. The CDR3 sequence is 14 residues long. Per the germline V gene, CDR1 is ENHRY and CDR2 is SYGVKD. The DNA for the CDR3 is TGTGCCATCAGCCCCACGGCAGACAGGGCTGGCTACACCTTC. This translates into CAISPTADRAGYTF.

This chain's CDR3 is CASSLARAYSNQPQHF. The CDR3 coding sequence is TGTGCCAGCAGCTTAGCCAGGGCTTATAGCAATCAGCCCCAGCATTTT. V and J are TRBV7-8 and TRBJ1-5, with D possibly TRBD1 on 5 matching bases. Germline V gives CDR1 SGHVS, CDR2 FQNEAQ. V lost 0 bases to trimming and J lost 0 bases, with 9 bases between them. This CDR3 contains 16 residues.

This chain uses TRBV23-1 with TRBJ1-5; D might be TRBD1 (5 bases). TRBV23-1 has ORF status, its function being uncertain. V was clipped by 2 bases and J by 12 bases, with 17 bases between them. CDR3 length: 14 amino acids. CDR3 nucleotides: TGCGCCAGCAGTCAACTGGGGCCGGGAGGTTGCCAGCATTTT. Translation: CASSQLGPGGCQHF.

The V call is TRBV7-9, the J call TRBJ1-3; no definite D call. The CDR3 sequence is 16 residues long. V dropped 1 base and J dropped 0 bases, with 10 bases sitting between them. The germline V gene has CDR1 SEHNR and CDR2 FQNEAQ (reference sequence). The CDR3 protein is CASSLVSSRSGNTIYF. The CDR3 bases are TGTGCCAGCAGCTTAGTATCCAGTCGCTCTGGAAACACCATATATTTT.

This clone came up once. CDR3: CASSPGQGVWNEQFF. The CDR3 coding sequence is TGTGCCAGCAGCCCGGGACAGGGTGTTTGGAATGAGCAGTTCTTC. This chain joins TRBV7-9 and TRBJ2-1; 9 bases are a match to TRBD1. Trimming at V came to 5 bases and at J to 7 bases, leaving 9 bases not matched to a gene. Germline CDR1 SEHNR, CDR2 FQNEAQ (reference sequence). This CDR3 is built from 15 residues.

This chain connects TRBV6-5 to TRBJ2-7; 10 nucleotides line up with TRBD1. This CDR3 is 15 amino acids long. Trimming removed 7 bases from V and 2 bases from J; junction bases left unmatched: 8. In germline, CDR1 is MNHEY, CDR2 SVGAGI. CDR3 amino acids: CASTMDRGRTYEQYF. The CDR3 nucleotides are TGTGCCAGCACCATGGACAGGGGGAGGACCTACGAGCAGTACTTC.

The gene calls are TRBV6-6 and TRBJ1-6; D is ambiguous. The V gene lost 6 bases and the J gene lost 2 bases, with 11 bases spanning the gap. This CDR3 spans 15 amino acids. Germline assignment: CDR1 MNHNY and CDR2 SVGAGI (reference sequence). CDR3 DNA sequence: TGTGCCAGCAGCTCCAGAACCCCCTATAATTCACCCCTCCACTTT. Its protein product is CASSSRTPYNSPLHF.

The chain employs TRBV7-9 and TRBJ1-1; 8 bases fit TRBD1. Germline assignment: CDR1 SEHNR and CDR2 FQNEAQ (reference sequence). Losses at the gene ends were 2 bases for V and 4 bases for J; bases not matched to a gene: 12. The CDR3 consists of 17 residues. The CDR3 reads CASSLRSGQGRGTEAFF. The DNA of the CDR3 is TGTGCCAGCAGCTTAAGAAGCGGACAGGGAAGGGGCACTGAAGCTTTCTTT.

The V gene is TRBV4-1, the J gene TRBJ2-3, with D possibly being TRBD1 (6 bases). This CDR3 comprises 14 residues. V dropped 6 bases and J dropped 2 bases, with 12 bases sitting between them. The V gene's germline CDR1 is MGHRA and CDR2 YSYEKL. This chain's CDR3 is CASSQDRVTDTQYF. For the CDR3, the DNA is TGCGCCAGCAGTCAGGACAGAGTCACAGATACGCAGTATTTT.

The rearrangement links TRBV19 to TRBJ1-2, with TRBD1 as a possible D gene (5 bases). V lost 6 bases to trimming and J lost 2 bases, with 13 bases between them. The CDR3 covers 14 residues. CDR1 and CDR2 from the germline V gene are LNHDA and SQIVND (reference sequence). The CDR3 spells CASRTAPGNYGYTF. Written as DNA, the CDR3 is TGTGCCAGTAGGACAGCCCCCGGGAACTATGGCTACACCTTC.